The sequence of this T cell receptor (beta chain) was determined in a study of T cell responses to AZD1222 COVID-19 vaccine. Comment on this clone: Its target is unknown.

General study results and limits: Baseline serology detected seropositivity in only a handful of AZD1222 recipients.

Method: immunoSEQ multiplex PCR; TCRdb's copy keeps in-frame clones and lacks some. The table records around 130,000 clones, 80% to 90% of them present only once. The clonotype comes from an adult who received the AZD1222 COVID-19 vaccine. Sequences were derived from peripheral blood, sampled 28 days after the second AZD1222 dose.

The CDR3 DNA follows: TGCGCCAGCAGCTTGGAAGGGTTGGGCAATCAGCCCCAGCATTTT. Protein sequence: CASSLEGLGNQPQHF. This chain uses TRBV5-1 with TRBJ1-5; D call uncertain. This CDR3 is built from 15 residues. V lost 0 bases to trimming and J lost 2 bases, with 9 bases between them. Germline-derived CDR1 and CDR2 are SGHRS and YFSETQ.